A selection of T cell receptor beta chains follows, all from one sample in a study of identical twins. MiXCR, applied by TCRdb to the 5' RACE reads, yields one record per CDR3 protein. This sample carries around 240,000 distinct CDR3 sequences, roughly a tenth of them seen once, and the ten largest clones take 10%. Sequencing used memory T cells sorted from blood. The source of these receptors is a man aged 50-59 years in good health. Both conserved end residues are part of each CDR3. A D gene is named only where the DNA matches it firmly. Rows give clone size only sometimes, using once, few, many, or a class for an expanded clone.

j_gene | d_gene | abundance | v_gene | CDR3aa | CDR3nt
TRBJ2-2 | . | . | TRBV5-4 | CASSLGRGVTGELFF | TGTGCCAGCAGCTTGGGCAGGGGAGTCACCGGGGAGCTGTTTTTT
TRBJ1-1 | . | many | TRBV6-2/TRBV6-3 | CASTTEGAEAFF | TGTGCCAGCACAACTGAGGGGGCTGAAGCTTTCTTT
TRBJ2-2 | TRBD1 | few | TRBV29-1 | CSVEGRNRGNTGELFF | TGCAGCGTTGAGGGCCGCAACAGGGGGAACACCGGGGAGCTGTTTTTT
TRBJ1-2 | TRBD1 | . | TRBV12-3/TRBV12-4 | CASSPSLGTGEGYTF | TGTGCCAGCAGCCCAAGCCTAGGGACAGGGGAAGGCTACACCTTC
TRBJ1-6 | TRBD1 | many | TRBV12-3/TRBV12-4 | CASSRQGYFLHF | TGTGCCAGCAGCCGACAGGGATATTTCCTACACTTT
TRBJ2-2 | TRBD2 | . | TRBV3-1 | CASSGGEGDTGELFF | TGTGCCAGCAGTGGGGGGGAAGGTGACACCGGGGAGCTGTTTTTT
TRBJ2-2 | TRBD2 | . | TRBV28 | CASSTSLVGEGRAGPLHTGELFF | TGTGCCAGCAGTACCTCCCTGGTAGGGGAGGGAAGAGCGGGCCCGTTGCACACCGGGGAGCTGTTTTTT
TRBJ1-6 | . | few | TRBV5-4 | CASSLRGRKSPLHF | TGTGCCAGCAGCTTGCGGGGCCGTAAGTCACCCCTCCACTTT
TRBJ2-5 | . | . | TRBV5-5 | CASSKPRAETQYF | TGTGCCAGCAGCAAACCACGGGCGGAGACCCAGTACTTC
TRBJ2-2 | TRBD1 | many | TRBV10-2 | CASSDYSGTGITGELFF | TGCGCCAGCAGTGACTACTCCGGGACAGGGATCACCGGGGAGCTGTTTTTT
TRBJ1-4 | . | many | TRBV4-1 | CASSPGAPRGEKLFF | TGCGCCAGCAGCCCGGGTGCACCTCGCGGTGAAAAACTGTTTTTT
TRBJ2-7 | TRBD1 | few | TRBV6-5 | CASSNPGQGIHEQYF | TGTGCCAGCAGTAACCCGGGACAGGGGATCCACGAGCAGTACTTC
TRBJ2-6 | TRBD2 | many | TRBV5-5 | CASSLAVAGGPGANVLTF | TGTGCCAGCAGCTTGGCGGTAGCGGGAGGGCCCGGGGCCAACGTCCTGACTTTC
TRBJ2-4 | . | . | TRBV2 | CASSDVIAKNIQYF | TGTGCCAGCAGTGACGTAATAGCCAAAAACATTCAGTACTTC
TRBJ2-5 | TRBD2 | many | TRBV6-5 | CASSYSGTALPKYF | TGTGCCAGCAGTTACAGCGGGACGGCCCTTCCGAAATACTTC
TRBJ2-2 | . | many | TRBV12-3/TRBV12-4 | CASSLSGRNTGELFF | TGTGCCAGCAGTTTATCGGGTCGGAACACCGGGGAGCTGTTTTTT